This TCR beta chain was retrieved from a study of blood T cells in healthy people across ages. This clonotype has more than one count but fewer than ten. Primers used in a second PCR of roughly 6 to 12 cycles were a sample-barcoded 5' primer and a J-beta primer mix. CDR3-containing paired-end reads numbered at least 2.5 million in each sample. A single record per CDR3 protein comes from TCRdb applying MiXCR to the 5' RACE reads. The sample shows 550,000 to 750,000 distinct CDR3 sequences, around a fifth of them seen only once. The length of the CDR3 is 11 residues. The germline V gene has CDR1 SQVTM and CDR2 ANQGSEA. Deletions cut 3 bases from V and 7 bases from J, with 7 bases between.

The sequence was collected from a man aged 65 to 85 in good health. Sequencing input: blood. The rearrangement links TRBV29-1 to TRBJ2-1; tentatively, D is TRBD2 (5 bases). CDR3 sequence reads: CSVDRGNEQFF. CDR3 nucleotides: TGCAGCGTTGATCGAGGGAATGAGCAGTTCTTC.